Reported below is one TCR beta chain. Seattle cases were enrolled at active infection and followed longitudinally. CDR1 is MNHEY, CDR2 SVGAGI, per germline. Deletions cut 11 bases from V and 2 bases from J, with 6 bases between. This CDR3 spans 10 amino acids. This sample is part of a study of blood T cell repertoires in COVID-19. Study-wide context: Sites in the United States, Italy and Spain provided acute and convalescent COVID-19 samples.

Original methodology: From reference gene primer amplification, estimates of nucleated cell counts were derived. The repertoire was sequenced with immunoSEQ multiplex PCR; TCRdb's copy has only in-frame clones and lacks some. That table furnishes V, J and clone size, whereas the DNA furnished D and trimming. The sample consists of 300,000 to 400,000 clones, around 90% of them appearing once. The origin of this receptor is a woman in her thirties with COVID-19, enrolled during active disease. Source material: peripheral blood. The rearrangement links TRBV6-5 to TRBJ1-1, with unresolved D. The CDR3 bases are TGTGCCGCGGGAAACACTGAAGCTTTCTTT. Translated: CAAGNTEAFF.